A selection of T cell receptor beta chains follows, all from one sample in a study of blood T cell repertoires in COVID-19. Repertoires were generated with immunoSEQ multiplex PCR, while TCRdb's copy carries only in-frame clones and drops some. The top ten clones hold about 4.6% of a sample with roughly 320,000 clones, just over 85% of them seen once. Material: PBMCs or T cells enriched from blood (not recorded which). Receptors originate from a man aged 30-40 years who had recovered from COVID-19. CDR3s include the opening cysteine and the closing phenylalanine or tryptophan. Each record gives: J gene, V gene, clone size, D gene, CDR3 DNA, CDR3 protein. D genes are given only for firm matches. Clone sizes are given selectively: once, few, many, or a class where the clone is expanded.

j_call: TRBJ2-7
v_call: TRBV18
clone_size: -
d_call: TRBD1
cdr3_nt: TGTGCCAGCTCACAGGGACAGGGGGCGAGTTACGAGCAGTACTTC
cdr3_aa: CASSQGQGASYEQYF

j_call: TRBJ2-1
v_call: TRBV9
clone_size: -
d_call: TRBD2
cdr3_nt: TGTGCCAGCAGCGTGGGAGGGGACCGATACAATGAGCAGTTCTTC
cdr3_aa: CASSVGGDRYNEQFF

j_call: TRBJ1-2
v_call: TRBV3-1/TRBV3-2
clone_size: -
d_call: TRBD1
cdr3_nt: TGTGCCAGCAGCCCGGTCTCCGGGACAGGGTATGGCTACACCTTC
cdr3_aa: CASSPVSGTGYGYTF

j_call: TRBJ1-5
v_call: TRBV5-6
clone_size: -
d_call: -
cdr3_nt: TGTGCCAGCAGCTTGCGGGGTTATAGCAATCAGCCCCAGCATTTT
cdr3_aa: CASSLRGYSNQPQHF

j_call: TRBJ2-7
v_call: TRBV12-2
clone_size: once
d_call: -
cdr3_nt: TGTGCAAGTCGCTTGGACCCGGACAGGCCCCGGGGGTACGAGCAGTACTTC
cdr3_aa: CASRLDPDRPRGYEQYF

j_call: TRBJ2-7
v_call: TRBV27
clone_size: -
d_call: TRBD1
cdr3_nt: TGTGCCAGCAGCCGAGCCGGGACAGGGGAGGGAGGAGTAGGGCAGTACTTC
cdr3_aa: CASSRAGTGEGGVGQYF

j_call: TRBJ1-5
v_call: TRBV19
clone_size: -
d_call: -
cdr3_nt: TGTGCCAGTCATAAGGACGGACTACTCAATCAGCCCCAGCATTTT
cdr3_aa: CASHKDGLLNQPQHF

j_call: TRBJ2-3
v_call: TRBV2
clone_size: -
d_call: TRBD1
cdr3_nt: TGTGCCAGCAGTGATATGGACAGGGCTTTAGCAGATACGCAGTATTTT
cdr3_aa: CASSDMDRALADTQYF

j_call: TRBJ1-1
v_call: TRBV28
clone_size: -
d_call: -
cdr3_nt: TGTGCCAGCAGTTTACAGTCCACTGAAGCTTTCTTT
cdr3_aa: CASSLQSTEAFF

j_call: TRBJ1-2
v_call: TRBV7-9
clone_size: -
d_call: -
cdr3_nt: TGTGCCAGCAGCTCCCGGACAGCGACCTATGGCTACACCTTC
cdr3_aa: CASSSRTATYGYTF

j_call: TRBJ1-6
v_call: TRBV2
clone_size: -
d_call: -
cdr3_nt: TGTGCCAGCAGTGTGGGGGGGGATACTTCACCCCTCCACTTT
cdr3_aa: CASSVGGDTSPLHF

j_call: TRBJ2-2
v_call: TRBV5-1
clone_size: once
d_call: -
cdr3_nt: TGCGCCAGCAGCTTGGCCGACTACCGAGGGGAGCTGTTTTTT
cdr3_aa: CASSLADYRGELFF

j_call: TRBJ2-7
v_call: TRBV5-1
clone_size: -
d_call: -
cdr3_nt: TGCGCCAGCCAACCCGGCCACGCGGACTCCTACGAGCAGTACTTC
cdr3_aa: CASQPGHADSYEQYF

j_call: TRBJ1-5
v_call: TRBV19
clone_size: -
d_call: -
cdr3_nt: TGTGCCAGTAGCCTTCTTTATCAGCCCCAGCATTTT
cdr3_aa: CASSLLYQPQHF

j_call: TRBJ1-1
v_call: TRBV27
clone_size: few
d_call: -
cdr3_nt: TGTGCCAGCAGTTTCGGAGGGAACACTGAAGCTTTCTTT
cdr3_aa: CASSFGGNTEAFF

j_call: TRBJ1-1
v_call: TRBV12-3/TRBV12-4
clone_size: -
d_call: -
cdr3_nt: TGTGCCAGCAGACCGGGAGAAGCTTTCTTT
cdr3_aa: CASRPGEAFF

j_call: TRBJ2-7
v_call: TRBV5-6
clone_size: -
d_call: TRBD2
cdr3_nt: TGTGCCAGCAGCTTCCAGGTCCTGTCGGGGGGCGAGCAGTACTTC
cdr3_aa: CASSFQVLSGGEQYF

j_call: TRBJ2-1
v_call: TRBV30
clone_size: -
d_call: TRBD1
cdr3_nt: TGTGCCTGGTGCCGGGACAGGGAGGGCTATGAGCAGTTCTTC
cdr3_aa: CAWCRDREGYEQFF

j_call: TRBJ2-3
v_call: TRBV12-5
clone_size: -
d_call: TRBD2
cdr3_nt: TGTGCTAGTGGTTCCTCAAAAGGGACTGCTGGGGGGGAAGATACGCAGTATTTT
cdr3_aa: CASGSSKGTAGGEDTQYF

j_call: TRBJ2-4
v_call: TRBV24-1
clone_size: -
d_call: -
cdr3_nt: TGTGCCACCAGTGACCTCGGACTCAAGGGCCAGTACTTC
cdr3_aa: CATSDLGLKGQYF

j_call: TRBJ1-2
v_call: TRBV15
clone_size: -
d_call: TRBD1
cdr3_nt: TGTGCCACCAGCAAACCTCGAGCAGGGGGACACTATGGCTACACCTTC
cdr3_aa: CATSKPRAGGHYGYTF

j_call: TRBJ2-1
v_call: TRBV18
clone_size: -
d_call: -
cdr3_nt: TGTGCCAGCTCACCAGGAACAGGGTACGTTGAGCAGTTCTTC
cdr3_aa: CASSPGTGYVEQFF

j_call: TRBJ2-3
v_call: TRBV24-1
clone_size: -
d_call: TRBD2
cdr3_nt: TGTGCCACCAGTGCTCCCGCGGCTAGCGGGAGCGATACGCAGTATTTT
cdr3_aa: CATSAPAASGSDTQYF

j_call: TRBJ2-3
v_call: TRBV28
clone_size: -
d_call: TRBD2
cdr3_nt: TGTGCCAGCAGTTCTCCGGGACTAGCGGGGGGGCCGGATACGCAGTATTTT
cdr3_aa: CASSSPGLAGGPDTQYF

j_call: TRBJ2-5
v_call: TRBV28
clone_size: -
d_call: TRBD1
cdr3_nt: TGTGCCAGCAGTGGCCGGGACAGGGGTTGGGAGACCCAGTACTTC
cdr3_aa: CASSGRDRGWETQYF

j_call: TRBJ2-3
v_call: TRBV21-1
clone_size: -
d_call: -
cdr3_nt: TGTGCCAGCAGCAGAACAGGGAGCCATACGCAGTATTTT
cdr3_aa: CASSRTGSHTQYF

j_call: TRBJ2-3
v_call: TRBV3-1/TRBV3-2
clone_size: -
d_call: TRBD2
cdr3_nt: TGTGCCAGCAGCCTCGCGGGACTAACCACAGATACGCAGTATTTT
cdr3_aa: CASSLAGLTTDTQYF

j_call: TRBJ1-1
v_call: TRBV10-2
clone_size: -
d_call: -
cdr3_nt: TGCGCCAGCAGTGAGTCGGGGGGAAGCACTGAAGCTTTCTTT
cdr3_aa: CASSESGGSTEAFF

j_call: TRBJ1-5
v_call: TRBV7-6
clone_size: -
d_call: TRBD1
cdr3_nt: TGTGCCAGCAGCCCCCAGACAGGGGGTAGCAATCAGCCCCAGCATTTT
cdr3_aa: CASSPQTGGSNQPQHF

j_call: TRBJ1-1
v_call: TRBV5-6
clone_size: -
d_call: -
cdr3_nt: TGTGCCAGCAGCTTGCCCAGGGCGGGAACTGAAGCTTTCTTT
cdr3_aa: CASSLPRAGTEAFF

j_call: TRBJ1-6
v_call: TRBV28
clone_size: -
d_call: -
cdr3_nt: TGTGCCAGCAGTTTTAGGCTGGGACATGATTCACCCCTCCACTTT
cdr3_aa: CASSFRLGHDSPLHF

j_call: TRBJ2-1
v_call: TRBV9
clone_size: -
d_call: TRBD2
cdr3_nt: TGTGCCAGCAGCGGGGGACTAGCGGCTTACAATGAGCAGTTCTTC
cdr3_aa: CASSGGLAAYNEQFF

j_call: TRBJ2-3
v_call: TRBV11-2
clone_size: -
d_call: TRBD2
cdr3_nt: TGTGCCAGCAGCACAAGCGGTAGCGGGGCAACAGATACGCAGTATTTT
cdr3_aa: CASSTSGSGATDTQYF

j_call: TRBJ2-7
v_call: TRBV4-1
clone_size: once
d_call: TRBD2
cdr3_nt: TGCGCCAGCAGCCCTAGGACTAGCGGGGGAGTCGACGAGCAGTACTTC
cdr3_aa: CASSPRTSGGVDEQYF

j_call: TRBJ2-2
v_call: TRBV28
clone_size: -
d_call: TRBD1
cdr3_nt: TGTGCCAGCACCCGAAAGACAGGGAGAGGGTTAGGGGAGCTGTTTTTT
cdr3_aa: CASTRKTGRGLGELFF

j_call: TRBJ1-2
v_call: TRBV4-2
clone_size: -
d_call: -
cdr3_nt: TGTGCCAGCAGCCAGGAAGGTGGTACAGGCGCTTGGGGTGGCTACACCTTC
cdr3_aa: CASSQEGGTGAWGGYTF

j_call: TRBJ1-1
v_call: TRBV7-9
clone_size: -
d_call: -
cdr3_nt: TGTGCCAGCAGCTCCCCACAGGGTTCGAACACTGAAGCTTTCTTT
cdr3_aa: CASSSPQGSNTEAFF

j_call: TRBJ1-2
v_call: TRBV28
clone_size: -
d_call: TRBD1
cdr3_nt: TGTGCCAGCAGTTCACAGGACAGGGGGCGCGTCTATGGCTACACCTTC
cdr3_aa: CASSSQDRGRVYGYTF

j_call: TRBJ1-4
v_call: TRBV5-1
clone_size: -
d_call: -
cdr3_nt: TGCGCCAGCAGCTTGGATTCCGGGGTGGATGAAAAACTGTTTTTT
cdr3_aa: CASSLDSGVDEKLFF

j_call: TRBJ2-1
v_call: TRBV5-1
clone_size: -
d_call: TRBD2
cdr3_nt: TGCGCCAGCAGCTTGCGGACTAGCGGGGGGCCCAACAATGAGCAGTTCTTC
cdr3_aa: CASSLRTSGGPNNEQFF

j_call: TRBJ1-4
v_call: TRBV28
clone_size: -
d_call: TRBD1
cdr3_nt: TGTGCCAGCAGTTCCCCGGACAGGGGGCGGGAAAAACTGTTTTTT
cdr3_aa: CASSSPDRGREKLFF

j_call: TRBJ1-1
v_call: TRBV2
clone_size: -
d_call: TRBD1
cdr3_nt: TGTGCCACCAGTTGGGGGGACAGGGGGCCTGAAGCTTTCTTT
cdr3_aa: CATSWGDRGPEAFF